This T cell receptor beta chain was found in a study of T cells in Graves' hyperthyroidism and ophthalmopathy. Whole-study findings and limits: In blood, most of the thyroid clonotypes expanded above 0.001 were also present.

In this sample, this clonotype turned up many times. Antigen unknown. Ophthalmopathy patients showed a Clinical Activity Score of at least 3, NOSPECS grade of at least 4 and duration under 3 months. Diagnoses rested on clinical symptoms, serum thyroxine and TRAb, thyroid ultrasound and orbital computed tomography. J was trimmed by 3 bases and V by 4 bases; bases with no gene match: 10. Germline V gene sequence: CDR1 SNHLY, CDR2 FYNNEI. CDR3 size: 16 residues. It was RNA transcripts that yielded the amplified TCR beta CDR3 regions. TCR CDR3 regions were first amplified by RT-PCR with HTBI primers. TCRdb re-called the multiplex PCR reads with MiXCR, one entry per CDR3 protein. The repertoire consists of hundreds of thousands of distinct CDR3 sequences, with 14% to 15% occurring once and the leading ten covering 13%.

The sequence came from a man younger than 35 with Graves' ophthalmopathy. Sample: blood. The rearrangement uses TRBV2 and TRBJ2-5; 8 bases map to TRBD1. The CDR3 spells CASSVRTGFAEETQYF. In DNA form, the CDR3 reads TGTGCCAGCAGTGTCCGGACAGGGTTTGCCGAAGAGACCCAGTACTTC.